The 11 T cell receptor beta chains below come from one sample, sequenced in a study of response to subunit inactivated influenza vaccine. TCRdb analysed the RT-PCR reads with MiXCR anew, one entry per CDR3 protein. Altogether 600,000 to 850,000 distinct CDR3 sequences are present, 11% to 15% being singletons, with the ten largest covering less than 9%. Here the sequenced sample was PBMCs from blood, taken less than 15 days before vaccination. The receptors originated from a man aged 45-65 years who received an inactivated influenza vaccine.

The chain is built from TRBV6-1 and TRBJ2-2; 7 bases map to TRBD1. The CDR3 covers 14 residues. With V trimmed by 6 bases and J by 4 bases, 5 bases remained unmatched. Germline V gene sequence: CDR1 MNHNS, CDR2 SASEGT. As DNA, the CDR3 is TGTGCCAGCAGACTGACAGGGATCACCGGGGAGCTGTTTTTT. It yields the protein CASRLTGITGELFF.

The table lists this clonotype with a few counts. V usage is TRBV20-1 and J usage is TRBJ1-4; D call uncertain. Trimming took 6 bases from V and 7 from J, leaving 6 bases between them. This CDR3 comprises 10 residues. The germline CDR1 and CDR2 sequences are DFQATT and SNEGSKA (reference sequence). CDR3 coding DNA: TGCAGTGCCGCAGGTGAAAAACTGTTTTTT. Protein product: CSAAGEKLFF.

The chain has TRBV19 and TRBJ2-2; 12 bases are shared with TRBD2. Trimming at V came to 4 bases and at J to 2 bases, leaving 5 bases not matched to a gene. CDR3 length: 17 residues. Germline assignment: CDR1 LNHDA and CDR2 SQIVND (reference sequence). CDR3 DNA: TGTGCCAGTAGTACTTTGACTAGCGGGAGAAACACCGGGGAGCTGTTTTTT. Translation gives CASSTLTSGRNTGELFF.

The chain couples TRBV19 to TRBJ2-2, with D tentatively TRBD1 or TRBD2 (5 bases each). Germline assignment: CDR1 LNHDA and CDR2 SQIVND (reference sequence). V lost 4 bases to trimming and J lost 2 bases, with 11 bases between them. The CDR3 length is 15 residues. Here the CDR3 DNA reads TGTGCCAGTAGTAGGGGGTTGAGTAACACCGGGGAGCTGTTTTTT. Residues: CASSRGLSNTGELFF.

This chain joins TRBV6-2 or TRBV6-3 and TRBJ2-7; TRBD1 matches at 7 bases. With 2 bases clipped from V and 2 bases from J, the junction kept 6 bases outside the gene matches. Per germline, CDR1 MNHEY and CDR2 SVGEGT. The CDR3 is 15 residues long. CDR3 coding DNA: TGTGCCAGCAGTTACCGACAGGGCCGTCCCTACGAGCAGTACTTC. Protein product: CASSYRQGRPYEQYF.

The chain joins TRBV12-3 or TRBV12-4 to TRBJ1-5; possibly TRBD1 for D (5 bases). There are 14 residues in the CDR3. Trimming left V 4 bases short and J 7 bases short, with 14 bases between. The CDR3 here is CASSSVRVGQPQHF. CDR3 nucleotide sequence: TGTGCCAGCAGTTCCGTCAGGGTTGGACAGCCCCAGCATTTT.

V is TRBV20-1 and J is TRBJ2-3; D call uncertain. CDR3 length: 16 residues. Germline lookup yields CDR1 DFQATT and CDR2 SNEGSKA (reference sequence). Trimming pared 1 base from V and 2 bases from J, leaving 16 bases between. The CDR3 DNA follows: TGCAGTGCTAGAGCCAGCACCCTCCTAGTCACAGATACGCAGTATTTT. This encodes CSARASTLLVTDTQYF.

In this sample, this clonotype turned up a few times. V is TRBV30 and J is TRBJ2-7, with 9 bases matching TRBD1. The CDR3 is 16 amino acids. V trimming: 1 base; J trimming: 2 bases; junction bases outside the gene matches: 9. Per germline, CDR1 GTSNPN and CDR2 SVGIG (reference sequence). CDR3 DNA: TGTGCCTGGAGTGCACCGGGACAGGGAGAGCCCTACGAGCAGTACTTC. It yields the protein CAWSAPGQGEPYEQYF. Full variable domain (remainder filled in from reference TRBV30 and TRBJ2-7): SQTIHQWPATLVQPVGSPLSLECTVEGTSNPNLYWYRQAAGRGLQLLFYSVGIGQISSEVPQNLSASRPQDRQFILSSKKLLLSDSGFYLCAWSAPGQGEPYEQYFGPGTRLTVT.

This clonotype showed up many times. The chain is built from TRBV7-9 and TRBJ1-1, with D unclear. V was cut by 6 bases and J by 1 base, with 9 bases left in between. Germline CDR1 reads SEHNR; CDR2 reads FQNEAQ (reference sequence). The CDR3 totals 13 residues. The CDR3: CASSREPNTEAFF. CDR3 DNA: TGTGCCAGCAGTCGAGAACCGAACACTGAAGCTTTCTTT.

The genes are TRBV27 and TRBJ2-7; no definite D call. The length of the CDR3 is 15 residues. The V gene lost 1 base and the J gene lost 7 bases, with 17 bases spanning the gap. CDR1 MNHEY and CDR2 SMNVEV come from the germline V gene (reference sequence). In DNA, the CDR3 is TGTGCCAGCAGTTTATACCCCGCTGGGTGGTCTGAGCAGTACTTC. Amino acids: CASSLYPAGWSEQYF.

This clonotype was observed a handful of times. This sequence joins TRBV6-5 and TRBJ1-2, with TRBD1 matching 9 bases. The CDR3 loop spans 14 amino acids. The germline V gene encodes CDR1 MNHEY and CDR2 SVGAGI. V shed 2 bases, J shed 12 bases, and the junction held 10 bases outside the gene matches. CDR3 region: CASSYRGGQGYDTF. CDR3 DNA: TGTGCCAGCAGTTACCGAGGGGGACAGGGTTACGACACCTTC.